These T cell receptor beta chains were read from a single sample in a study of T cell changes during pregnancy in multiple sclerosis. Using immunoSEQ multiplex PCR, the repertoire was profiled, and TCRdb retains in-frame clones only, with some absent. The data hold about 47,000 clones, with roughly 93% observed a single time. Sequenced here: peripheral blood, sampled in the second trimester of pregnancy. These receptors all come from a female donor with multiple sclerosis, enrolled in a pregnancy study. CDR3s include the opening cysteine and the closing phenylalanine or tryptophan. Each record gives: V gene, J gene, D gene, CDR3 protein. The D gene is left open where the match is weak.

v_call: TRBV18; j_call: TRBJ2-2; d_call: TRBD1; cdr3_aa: CASSPTTGGTGELFF
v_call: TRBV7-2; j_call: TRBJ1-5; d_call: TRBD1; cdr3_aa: CASTREGQGDQPQHF
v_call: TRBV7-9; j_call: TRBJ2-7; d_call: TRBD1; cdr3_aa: CASSPPGTGSEQYF
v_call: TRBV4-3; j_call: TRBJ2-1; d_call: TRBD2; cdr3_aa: CASSQDYTGLAGAFSGNEQFF
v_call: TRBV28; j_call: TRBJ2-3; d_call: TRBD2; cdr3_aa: CASSLSLAGGIGAPDTQYF
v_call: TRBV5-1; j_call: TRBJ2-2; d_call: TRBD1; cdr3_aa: CASRQGASTGELFF
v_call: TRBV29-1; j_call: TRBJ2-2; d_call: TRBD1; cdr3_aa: CSARQGVGTGELFF
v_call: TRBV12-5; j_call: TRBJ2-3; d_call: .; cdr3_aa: CASGRPLGGAQGDTQYF
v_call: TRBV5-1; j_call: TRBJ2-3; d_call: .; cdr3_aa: CASSLAFSAGKRTDTQYF
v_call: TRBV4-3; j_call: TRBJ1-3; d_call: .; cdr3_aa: CASSQDWRAAGNTIYF
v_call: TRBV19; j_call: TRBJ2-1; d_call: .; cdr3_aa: CASSGGLGIYEQFF
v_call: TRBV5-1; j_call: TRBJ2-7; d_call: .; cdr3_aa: CASSFEGKYEQYF
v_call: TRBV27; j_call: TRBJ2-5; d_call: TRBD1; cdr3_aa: CASSIFPGQGQETQYF
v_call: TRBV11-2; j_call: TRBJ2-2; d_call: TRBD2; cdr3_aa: CASSSPGLLTGELFF